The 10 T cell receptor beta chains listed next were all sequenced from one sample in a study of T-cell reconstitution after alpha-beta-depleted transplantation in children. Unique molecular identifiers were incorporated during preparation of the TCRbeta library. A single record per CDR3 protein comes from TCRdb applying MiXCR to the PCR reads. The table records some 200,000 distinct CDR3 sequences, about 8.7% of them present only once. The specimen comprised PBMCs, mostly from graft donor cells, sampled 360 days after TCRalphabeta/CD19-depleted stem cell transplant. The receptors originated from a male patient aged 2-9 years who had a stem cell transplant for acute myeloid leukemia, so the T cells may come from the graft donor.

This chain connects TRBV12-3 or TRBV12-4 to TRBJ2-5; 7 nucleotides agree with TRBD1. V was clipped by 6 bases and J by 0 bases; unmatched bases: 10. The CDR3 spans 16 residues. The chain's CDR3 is CASSKRQGMYQETQYF. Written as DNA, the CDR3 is TGTGCCAGCAGCAAGAGACAGGGCATGTACCAAGAGACCCAGTACTTC.

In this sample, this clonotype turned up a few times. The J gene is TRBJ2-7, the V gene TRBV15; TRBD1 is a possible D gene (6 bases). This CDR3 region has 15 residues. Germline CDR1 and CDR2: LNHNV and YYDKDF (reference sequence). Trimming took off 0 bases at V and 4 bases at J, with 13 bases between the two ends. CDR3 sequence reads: CATSRDPGAQYEQYF. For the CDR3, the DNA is TGTGCCACCAGCAGAGATCCAGGGGCCCAGTACGAGCAGTACTTC.

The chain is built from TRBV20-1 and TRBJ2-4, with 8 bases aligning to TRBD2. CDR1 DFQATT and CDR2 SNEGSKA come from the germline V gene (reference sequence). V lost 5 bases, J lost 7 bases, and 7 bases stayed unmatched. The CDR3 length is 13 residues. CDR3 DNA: TGCAGTGCTCACCTCGGGACTAGTAACATTCAGTACTTC. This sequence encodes CSAHLGTSNIQYF.

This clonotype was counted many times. The CDR3 DNA follows: TGTGCCAGCAGTTTCGGGACAGGGTCCTACGAGCAGTACTTC. Translating it yields CASSFGTGSYEQYF. The V gene is TRBV12-3 or TRBV12-4, the J gene TRBJ2-7, with TRBD1 identical over 9 bases. The CDR3 runs 14 residues. V shed 3 bases and J 1 base; nucleotides not matched to a gene: 1.

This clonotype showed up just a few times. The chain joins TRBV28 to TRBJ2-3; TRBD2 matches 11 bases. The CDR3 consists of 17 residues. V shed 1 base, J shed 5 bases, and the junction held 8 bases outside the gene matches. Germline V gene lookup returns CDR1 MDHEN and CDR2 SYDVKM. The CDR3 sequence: CASSLYYSGGAKDTQYF. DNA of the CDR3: TGTGCCAGCAGTTTATACTATAGCGGGGGGGCCAAAGATACGCAGTATTTT.

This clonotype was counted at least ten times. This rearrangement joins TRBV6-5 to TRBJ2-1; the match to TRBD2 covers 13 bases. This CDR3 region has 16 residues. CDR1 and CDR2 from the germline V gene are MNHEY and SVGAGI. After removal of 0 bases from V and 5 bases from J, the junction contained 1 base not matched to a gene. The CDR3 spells CASSYSGLAGDNEQFF. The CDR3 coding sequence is TGTGCCAGCAGTTACTCAGGACTAGCGGGGGACAATGAGCAGTTCTTC.

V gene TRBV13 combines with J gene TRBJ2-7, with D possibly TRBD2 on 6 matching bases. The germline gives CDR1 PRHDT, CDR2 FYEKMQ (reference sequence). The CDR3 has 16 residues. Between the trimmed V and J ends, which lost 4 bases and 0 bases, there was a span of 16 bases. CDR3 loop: CASSYLSGRLSYEQYF. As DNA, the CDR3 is TGTGCCAGCAGCTATCTTAGCGGCAGACTCTCCTACGAGCAGTACTTC.

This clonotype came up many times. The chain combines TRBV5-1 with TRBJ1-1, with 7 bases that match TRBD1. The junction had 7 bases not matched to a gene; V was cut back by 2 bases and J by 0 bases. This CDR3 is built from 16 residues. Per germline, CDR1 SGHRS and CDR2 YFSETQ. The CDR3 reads CASSFATGHMNTEAFF. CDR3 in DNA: TGCGCCAGCAGCTTTGCGACAGGGCACATGAACACTGAAGCTTTCTTT.

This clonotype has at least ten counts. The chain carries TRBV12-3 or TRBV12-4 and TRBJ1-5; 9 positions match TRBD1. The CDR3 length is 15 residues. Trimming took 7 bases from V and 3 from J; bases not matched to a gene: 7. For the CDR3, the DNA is TGTGCCAGCACCTTGGGACAGGGCCCCAATCAGCCCCAGCATTTT. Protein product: CASTLGQGPNQPQHF.

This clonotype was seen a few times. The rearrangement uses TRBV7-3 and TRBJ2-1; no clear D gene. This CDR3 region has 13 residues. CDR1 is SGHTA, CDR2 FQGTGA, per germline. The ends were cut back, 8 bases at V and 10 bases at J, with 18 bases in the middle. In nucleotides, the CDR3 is TGTGCCAGCGGCGGTTTGCGTCCCCCGGAGCAGTTCTTC. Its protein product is CASGGLRPPEQFF. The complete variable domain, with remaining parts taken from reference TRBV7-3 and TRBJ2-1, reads GAGVSQTPSNKVTEKGKYVELRCDPISGHTALYWYRQSLGQGPEFLIYFQGTGAADDSGLPNDRFFAVRPEGSVSTLKIQRTERGDSAVYLCASGGLRPPEQFFGPGTRLTVL.